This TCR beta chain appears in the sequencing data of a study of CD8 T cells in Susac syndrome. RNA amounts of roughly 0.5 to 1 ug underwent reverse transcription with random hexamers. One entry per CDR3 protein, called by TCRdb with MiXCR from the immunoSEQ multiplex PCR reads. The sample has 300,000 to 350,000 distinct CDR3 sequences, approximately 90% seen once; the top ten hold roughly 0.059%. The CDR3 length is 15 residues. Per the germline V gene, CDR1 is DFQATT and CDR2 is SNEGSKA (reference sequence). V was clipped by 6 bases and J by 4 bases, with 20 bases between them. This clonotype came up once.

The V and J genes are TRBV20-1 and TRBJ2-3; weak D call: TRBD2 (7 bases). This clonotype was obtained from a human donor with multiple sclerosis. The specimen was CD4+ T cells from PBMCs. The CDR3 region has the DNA TGCAGTGCAACCAAGCCAGGGGAGGGCTCAGATACGCAGTATTTT. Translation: CSATKPGEGSDTQYF.